This is a list of T cell receptor beta chains from one sample in a study of T-cell memory formation after mild COVID-19. One entry per CDR3 protein results from TCRdb running MiXCR on the 5' RACE reads. The sample contains 110,000 to 150,000 distinct CDR3 sequences, under 30% of which appear only once. Specimen: PBMCs or a T cell subset sorted from them (not recorded which). These receptors were taken from an adult woman who had mild COVID-19 (a few samples of this study predate the infection). Cell type and time point are not known. Each CDR3 is given with its conserved first and last residue. Each record gives: D gene, V gene, J gene, clone size, CDR3 protein, CDR3 DNA. A D gene is named only where the DNA matches it firmly. Clone size is stated in some rows and not others, as once, few, many or a class when expanded.

d_call: TRBD2; v_call: TRBV27; j_call: TRBJ2-1; clone_size: many; cdr3_aa: CASSLTSGGVSEQFF; cdr3_nt: TGTGCCAGCAGTTTAACTAGCGGGGGGGTTAGTGAGCAGTTCTTC
d_call: TRBD1; v_call: TRBV11-2; j_call: TRBJ1-1; clone_size: NA; cdr3_aa: CASSHQIYRGRAEAFF; cdr3_nt: TGTGCCAGCAGCCACCAGATCTACAGGGGAAGGGCTGAAGCTTTCTTT
d_call: NA; v_call: TRBV12-3/TRBV12-4; j_call: TRBJ1-2; clone_size: NA; cdr3_aa: CASSLSGAGYTF; cdr3_nt: TGTGCCAGCAGTTTATCTGGGGCAGGCTACACCTTC
d_call: TRBD1; v_call: TRBV7-8; j_call: TRBJ2-1; clone_size: few; cdr3_aa: CASSLAAGTVYNEQFF; cdr3_nt: TGTGCCAGCAGCTTAGCCGCCGGGACAGTCTACAATGAGCAGTTCTTC
d_call: TRBD2; v_call: TRBV19; j_call: TRBJ2-3; clone_size: NA; cdr3_aa: CASSIRTSGLRTQYF; cdr3_nt: TGTGCCAGTAGTATCCGGACTAGCGGGCTGCGTACGCAGTATTTT
d_call: TRBD2; v_call: TRBV29-1; j_call: TRBJ2-2; clone_size: NA; cdr3_aa: CSVVFAGANTGELFF; cdr3_nt: TGCAGCGTGGTCTTTGCGGGGGCGAACACCGGGGAGCTGTTTTTT
d_call: TRBD2; v_call: TRBV6-2/TRBV6-3; j_call: TRBJ2-1; clone_size: few; cdr3_aa: CASSSGTSGDYNEQFF; cdr3_nt: TGTGCCAGCAGTTCAGGGACTAGCGGGGATTACAATGAGCAGTTCTTC
d_call: NA; v_call: TRBV7-2; j_call: TRBJ1-6; clone_size: few; cdr3_aa: CASSLDGGTDAPLHF; cdr3_nt: TGTGCCAGCAGCTTAGACGGGGGGACTGACGCACCCCTCCACTTT
d_call: NA; v_call: TRBV27; j_call: TRBJ2-1; clone_size: NA; cdr3_aa: CASSRDGNNEQFF; cdr3_nt: TGTGCCAGCAGCCGGGACGGAAACAATGAGCAGTTCTTC
d_call: NA; v_call: TRBV5-1; j_call: TRBJ1-1; clone_size: few; cdr3_aa: CASSSFTGTNTEAFF; cdr3_nt: TGCGCCAGCAGCTCCTTCACAGGGACGAACACTGAAGCTTTCTTT
d_call: NA; v_call: TRBV7-9; j_call: TRBJ1-2; clone_size: NA; cdr3_aa: CASSLHTSYGYTF; cdr3_nt: TGTGCCAGCAGCTTACATACGAGCTATGGCTACACCTTC
d_call: NA; v_call: TRBV2; j_call: TRBJ2-3; clone_size: NA; cdr3_aa: CASSELQTSTDTQYF; cdr3_nt: TGTGCCAGCAGTGAACTGCAAACTAGCACAGATACGCAGTATTTT
d_call: TRBD1; v_call: TRBV27; j_call: TRBJ2-4; clone_size: NA; cdr3_aa: CASSPLPRDRERNIQYF; cdr3_nt: TGTGCCAGCAGTCCCCTCCCCCGGGACAGGGAGAGAAACATTCAGTACTTC
d_call: TRBD2; v_call: TRBV27; j_call: TRBJ2-7; clone_size: NA; cdr3_aa: CASSLLPSGSNEQYF; cdr3_nt: TGTGCCAGCAGTTTATTGCCTAGCGGGAGCAACGAGCAGTACTTC
d_call: NA; v_call: TRBV5-5; j_call: TRBJ2-7; clone_size: few; cdr3_aa: CASSSSMTPQSFYEQYF; cdr3_nt: TGTGCCAGCAGCTCGTCGATGACCCCCCAAAGCTTCTACGAGCAGTACTTC
d_call: NA; v_call: TRBV12-3/TRBV12-4; j_call: TRBJ2-1; clone_size: NA; cdr3_aa: CASSFISNEQFF; cdr3_nt: TGTGCCAGCAGTTTCATATCGAATGAGCAGTTCTTC
d_call: TRBD2; v_call: TRBV7-8; j_call: TRBJ2-5; clone_size: NA; cdr3_aa: CASSLRRESHQETQYF; cdr3_nt: TGTGCCAGCAGCTTACGGCGGGAGAGTCACCAAGAGACCCAGTACTTC
d_call: NA; v_call: TRBV9; j_call: TRBJ2-1; clone_size: few; cdr3_aa: CASNAGINEQFF; cdr3_nt: TGTGCCAGCAACGCAGGGATCAATGAGCAGTTCTTC
d_call: NA; v_call: TRBV12-3/TRBV12-4; j_call: TRBJ2-7; clone_size: NA; cdr3_aa: CASSLEADRIVEQYF; cdr3_nt: TGTGCCAGCAGTTTGGAGGCGGACAGAATAGTCGAGCAGTACTTC
d_call: NA; v_call: TRBV7-2; j_call: TRBJ2-7; clone_size: few; cdr3_aa: CASSRKVGGPYEQYF; cdr3_nt: TGTGCCAGCAGTCGAAAGGTCGGGGGACCCTACGAGCAGTACTTC
d_call: TRBD1; v_call: TRBV24-1; j_call: TRBJ2-5; clone_size: NA; cdr3_aa: CATSDSPRDSLGETQYF; cdr3_nt: TGTGCCACCAGTGATTCCCCCCGGGACAGCCTTGGGGAGACCCAGTACTTC
d_call: NA; v_call: TRBV6-2/TRBV6-3; j_call: TRBJ1-4; clone_size: many; cdr3_aa: CASSYLGGRNEKLFF; cdr3_nt: TGTGCCAGCAGTTACCTCGGAGGCCGGAATGAAAAACTGTTTTTT
d_call: NA; v_call: TRBV30; j_call: TRBJ2-7; clone_size: few; cdr3_aa: CAWSVALADEQYF; cdr3_nt: TGTGCCTGGAGTGTAGCGCTAGCAGACGAGCAGTACTTC
d_call: TRBD2; v_call: TRBV15; j_call: TRBJ2-3; clone_size: few; cdr3_aa: CATSRTGTSRDTQYF; cdr3_nt: TGTGCCACCAGCCGTACCGGGACTAGTCGGGATACGCAGTATTTT
d_call: NA; v_call: TRBV6-2/TRBV6-3; j_call: TRBJ2-2; clone_size: few; cdr3_aa: CASGIAPNTGELFF; cdr3_nt: TGTGCCAGCGGTATAGCGCCCAACACCGGGGAGCTGTTTTTT
d_call: NA; v_call: TRBV3-1; j_call: TRBJ2-3; clone_size: few; cdr3_aa: CASSQDQLGLTDTQYF; cdr3_nt: TGTGCCAGCAGCCAAGATCAACTGGGCCTCACAGATACGCAGTATTTT
d_call: NA; v_call: TRBV7-8; j_call: TRBJ2-1; clone_size: few; cdr3_aa: CASSSPLGTLYNEQFF; cdr3_nt: TGTGCCAGCAGCTCACCATTGGGGACACTATACAATGAGCAGTTCTTC
d_call: NA; v_call: TRBV7-9; j_call: TRBJ1-2; clone_size: few; cdr3_aa: CASSLAVGAVYGYTF; cdr3_nt: TGTGCCAGCAGCTTAGCCGTGGGCGCAGTCTATGGCTACACCTTC
d_call: TRBD1; v_call: TRBV29-1; j_call: TRBJ1-2; clone_size: NA; cdr3_aa: CSVPGTGEGYTF; cdr3_nt: TGCAGCGTTCCGGGGACAGGGGAAGGCTACACCTTC
d_call: NA; v_call: TRBV7-9; j_call: TRBJ2-7; clone_size: NA; cdr3_aa: CASSLEGSISYEQYF; cdr3_nt: TGTGCCAGCAGCTTAGAAGGCTCTATCTCCTACGAGCAGTACTTC
d_call: TRBD1; v_call: TRBV5-1; j_call: TRBJ2-3; clone_size: NA; cdr3_aa: CASSLGTDIDTDTQYF; cdr3_nt: TGCGCCAGCAGTCTCGGGACAGATATTGACACAGATACGCAGTATTTT
d_call: NA; v_call: TRBV6-2/TRBV6-3; j_call: TRBJ1-2; clone_size: few; cdr3_aa: CASSYDATISSYGYTF; cdr3_nt: TGTGCCAGCAGTTACGACGCCACCATTTCCTCCTATGGCTACACCTTC
d_call: NA; v_call: TRBV3-1; j_call: TRBJ2-5; clone_size: NA; cdr3_aa: CASSQRSRTQETQYF; cdr3_nt: TGTGCCAGCAGCCAACGGTCGCGGACCCAAGAGACCCAGTACTTC
d_call: TRBD1; v_call: TRBV6-2/TRBV6-3; j_call: TRBJ2-1; clone_size: NA; cdr3_aa: CASSSGTVTSSYNEQFF; cdr3_nt: TGTGCCAGCAGTTCCGGGACAGTTACAAGCTCCTACAATGAGCAGTTCTTC
d_call: NA; v_call: TRBV5-6; j_call: TRBJ2-5; clone_size: NA; cdr3_aa: CASSPKRKLLGRGGQETQYF; cdr3_nt: TGTGCCAGCAGCCCCAAACGAAAATTATTAGGGAGGGGGGGCCAAGAGACCCAGTACTTC
d_call: NA; v_call: TRBV27; j_call: TRBJ2-7; clone_size: few; cdr3_aa: CASGIGTLGTYEQYF; cdr3_nt: TGTGCCAGCGGGATCGGGACACTCGGGACCTACGAGCAGTACTTC
d_call: NA; v_call: TRBV20-1; j_call: TRBJ1-1; clone_size: few; cdr3_aa: CSAAGTFMNTEAFF; cdr3_nt: TGCAGTGCCGCGGGAACTTTTATGAACACTGAAGCTTTCTTT
d_call: TRBD1; v_call: TRBV5-1; j_call: TRBJ2-7; clone_size: NA; cdr3_aa: CASSPAGTDYEQYF; cdr3_nt: TGCGCCAGCAGCCCGGCTGGGACAGACTACGAGCAGTACTTC
d_call: NA; v_call: TRBV24-1; j_call: TRBJ2-3; clone_size: NA; cdr3_aa: CATSETGTATDTQYF; cdr3_nt: TGTGCCACCAGTGAGACCGGGACTGCTACAGATACGCAGTATTTT
d_call: TRBD1; v_call: TRBV7-9; j_call: TRBJ2-7; clone_size: NA; cdr3_aa: CASSHRDRGTEQYF; cdr3_nt: TGTGCCAGCAGCCACCGGGACAGGGGGACCGAGCAGTACTTC
d_call: NA; v_call: TRBV9; j_call: TRBJ2-3; clone_size: NA; cdr3_aa: CASSVEGQVLDTQYF; cdr3_nt: TGTGCCAGCAGCGTAGAGGGTCAGGTACTAGATACGCAGTATTTT
d_call: NA; v_call: TRBV6-5; j_call: TRBJ2-1; clone_size: NA; cdr3_aa: CASTPGVRGAMVF; cdr3_nt: TGTGCCAGCACCCCTGGCGTTAGGGGCGCCATGGTCTTC
d_call: NA; v_call: TRBV7-9; j_call: TRBJ2-1; clone_size: NA; cdr3_aa: CASSPVGSNEQFF; cdr3_nt: TGTGCCAGCAGCCCCGTGGGTAGCAATGAGCAGTTCTTC
d_call: NA; v_call: TRBV12-3/TRBV12-4; j_call: TRBJ1-1; clone_size: NA; cdr3_aa: CASSTGYEAFF; cdr3_nt: TGTGCCAGCAGTACAGGCTATGAAGCTTTCTTT
d_call: TRBD2; v_call: TRBV12-3/TRBV12-4; j_call: TRBJ2-7; clone_size: few; cdr3_aa: CASSLASGSDEQYF; cdr3_nt: TGTGCCAGCAGTTTAGCTAGCGGGAGTGACGAGCAGTACTTC
d_call: NA; v_call: TRBV5-6; j_call: TRBJ2-7; clone_size: NA; cdr3_aa: CASSSDSQLYEQYF; cdr3_nt: TGTGCCAGCAGCTCGGACAGCCAACTTTACGAGCAGTACTTC
d_call: NA; v_call: TRBV24-1; j_call: TRBJ1-5; clone_size: few; cdr3_aa: CATSEDISHQPQHF; cdr3_nt: TGTGCCACCAGTGAGGACATTAGCCATCAGCCCCAGCATTTT
d_call: TRBD2; v_call: TRBV7-8; j_call: TRBJ2-4; clone_size: few; cdr3_aa: CASSFQTSGGNIQYF; cdr3_nt: TGTGCCAGCAGCTTCCAGACTAGCGGGGGGAACATTCAGTACTTC
d_call: NA; v_call: TRBV6-1; j_call: TRBJ2-3; clone_size: NA; cdr3_aa: CASSVGPGGSTDTQYF; cdr3_nt: TGTGCCAGCAGTGTTGGCCCTGGGGGCTCCACAGATACGCAGTATTTT
d_call: NA; v_call: TRBV7-9; j_call: TRBJ2-7; clone_size: NA; cdr3_aa: CASSLGGNSYEQYF; cdr3_nt: TGTGCCAGCAGCTTAGGGGGGAACTCCTACGAGCAGTACTTC
d_call: TRBD1; v_call: TRBV7-9; j_call: TRBJ1-2; clone_size: few; cdr3_aa: CASSRDSYGYTF; cdr3_nt: TGTGCCAGCAGCCGGGACAGCTATGGCTACACCTTC